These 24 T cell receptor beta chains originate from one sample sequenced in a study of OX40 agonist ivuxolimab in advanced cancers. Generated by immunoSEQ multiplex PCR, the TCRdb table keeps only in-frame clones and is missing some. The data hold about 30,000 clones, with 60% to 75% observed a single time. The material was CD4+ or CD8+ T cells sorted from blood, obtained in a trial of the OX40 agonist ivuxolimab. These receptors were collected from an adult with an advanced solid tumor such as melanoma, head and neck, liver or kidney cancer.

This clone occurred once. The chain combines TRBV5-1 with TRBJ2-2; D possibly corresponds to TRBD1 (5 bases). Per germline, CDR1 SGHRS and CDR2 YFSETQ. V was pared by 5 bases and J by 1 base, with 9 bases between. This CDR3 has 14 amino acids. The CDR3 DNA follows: TGCGCCAGCAGTTCCGGACAGAACACCGGGGAGCTGTTTTTT. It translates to CASSSGQNTGELFF.

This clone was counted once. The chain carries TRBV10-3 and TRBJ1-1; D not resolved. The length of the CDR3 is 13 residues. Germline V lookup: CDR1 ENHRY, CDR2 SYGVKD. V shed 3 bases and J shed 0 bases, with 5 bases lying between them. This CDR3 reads CAISDEVNTEAFF. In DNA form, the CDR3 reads TGTGCCATCAGTGATGAGGTGAACACTGAAGCTTTCTTT.

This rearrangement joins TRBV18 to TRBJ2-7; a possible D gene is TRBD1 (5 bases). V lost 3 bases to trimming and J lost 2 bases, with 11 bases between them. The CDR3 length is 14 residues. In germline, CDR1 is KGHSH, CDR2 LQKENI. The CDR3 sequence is CASSPFEGAYEQYV. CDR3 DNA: TGTGCCAGCTCACCTTTTGAAGGGGCCTACGAGCAGTACGTC.

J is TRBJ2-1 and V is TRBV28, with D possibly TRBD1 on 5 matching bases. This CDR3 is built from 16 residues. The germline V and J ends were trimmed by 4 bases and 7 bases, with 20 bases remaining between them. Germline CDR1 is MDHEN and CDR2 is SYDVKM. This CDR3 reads CASSSLGSGFGNEQFF. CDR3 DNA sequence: TGTGCCAGCAGTTCCCTTGGATCAGGGTTTGGGAATGAGCAGTTCTTC.

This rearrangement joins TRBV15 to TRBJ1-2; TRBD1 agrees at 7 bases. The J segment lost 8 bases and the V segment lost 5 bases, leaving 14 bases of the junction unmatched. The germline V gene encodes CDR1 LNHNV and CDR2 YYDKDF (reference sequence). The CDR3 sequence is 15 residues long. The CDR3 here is CATSESSGGYRGYTF. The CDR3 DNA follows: TGTGCCACCAGCGAGTCGTCAGGGGGTTATCGGGGCTACACCTTC. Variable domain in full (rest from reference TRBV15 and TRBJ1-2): DAMVIQNPRYQVTQFGKPVTLSCSQTLNHNVMYWYQQKSSQAPKLLFHYYDKDFNNEADTPDNFQSRRPNTSFCFLDIRSPGLGDTAMYLCATSESSGGYRGYTFGSGTRLTVV.

For the CDR3, the DNA is TGTGCCAGCCGTGCGGGGGCGAGGGGCTACACCTTC. This sequence encodes CASRAGARGYTF. The chain joins TRBV2 to TRBJ1-2; D perhaps matches TRBD1 (6 bases). V was trimmed by 8 bases and J by 8 bases, leaving 15 bases between them. Germline V gene lookup returns CDR1 SNHLY and CDR2 FYNNEI. The CDR3 has 12 residues.

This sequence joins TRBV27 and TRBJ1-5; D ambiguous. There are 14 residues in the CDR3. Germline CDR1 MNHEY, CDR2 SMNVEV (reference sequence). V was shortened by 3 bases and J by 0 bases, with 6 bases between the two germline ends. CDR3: CASSLKPSNQPQHF. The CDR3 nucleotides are TGTGCCAGCAGTTTGAAGCCTAGCAATCAGCCCCAGCATTTT.

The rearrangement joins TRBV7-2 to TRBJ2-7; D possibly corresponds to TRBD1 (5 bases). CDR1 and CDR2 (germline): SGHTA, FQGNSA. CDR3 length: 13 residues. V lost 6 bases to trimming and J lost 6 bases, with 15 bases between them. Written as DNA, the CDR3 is TGTGCCAGCAGTTTAAACCCTAGGGGCGAGCAGTACTTC. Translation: CASSLNPRGEQYF.

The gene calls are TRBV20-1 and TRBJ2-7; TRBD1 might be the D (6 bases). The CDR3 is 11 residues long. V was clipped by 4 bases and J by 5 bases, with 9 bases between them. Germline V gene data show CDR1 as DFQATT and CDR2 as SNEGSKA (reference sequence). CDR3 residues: CSATQGNEQYV. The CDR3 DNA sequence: TGCAGTGCTACACAGGGTAACGAGCAGTACGTC.

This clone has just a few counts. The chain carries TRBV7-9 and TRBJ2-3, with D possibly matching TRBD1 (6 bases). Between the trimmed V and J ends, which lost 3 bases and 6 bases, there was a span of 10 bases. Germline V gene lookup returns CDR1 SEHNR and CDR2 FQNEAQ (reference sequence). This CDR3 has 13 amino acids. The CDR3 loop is CASSFKGEDTQYF. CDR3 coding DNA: TGTGCCAGCAGCTTTAAGGGGGAGGATACGCAGTATTTT.

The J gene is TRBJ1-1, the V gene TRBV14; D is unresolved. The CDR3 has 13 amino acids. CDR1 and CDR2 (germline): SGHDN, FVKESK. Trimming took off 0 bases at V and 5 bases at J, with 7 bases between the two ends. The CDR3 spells CASSQDRRTEAFF. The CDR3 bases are TGTGCCAGCAGCCAAGATCGGAGGACTGAAGCTTTCTTT.

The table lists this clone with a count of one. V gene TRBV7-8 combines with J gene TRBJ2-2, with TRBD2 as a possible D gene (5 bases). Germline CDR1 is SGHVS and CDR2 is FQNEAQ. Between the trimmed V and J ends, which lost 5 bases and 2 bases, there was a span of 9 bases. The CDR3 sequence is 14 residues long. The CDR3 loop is CASSRTLNTGELFF. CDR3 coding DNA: TGTGCCAGCAGCAGGACTCTTAACACCGGGGAGCTGTTTTTT. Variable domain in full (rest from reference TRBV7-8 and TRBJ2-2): GAGVSQSPRYKVAKRGQDVALRCDPISGHVSLFWYQQALGQGPEFLTYFQNEAQLDKSGLPSDRFFAERPEGSVSTLKIQRTQQEDSAVYLCASSRTLNTGELFFGEGSRLTVL.

CDR3 sequence: CASSETTGAAQHF. CDR3 nucleotide sequence: TGCGCCAGCAGTGAGACAACCGGGGCGGCCCAGCATTTT. The J gene is TRBJ1-5, the V gene TRBV10-2; possibly TRBD1 for D (5 bases). There are 13 residues in the CDR3. Germline CDR1 reads WSHSY; CDR2 reads SAAADI. Trimming shortened V by 2 bases and J by 11 bases, and 13 bases separated the two germline ends.

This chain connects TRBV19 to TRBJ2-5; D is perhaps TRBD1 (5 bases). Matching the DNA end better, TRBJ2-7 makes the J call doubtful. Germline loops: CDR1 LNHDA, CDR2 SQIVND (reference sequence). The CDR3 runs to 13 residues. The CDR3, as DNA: TGTGCCAGTAGTATTTGGGGCCCCTACGAGCAGTACTTC. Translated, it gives CASSIWGPYEQYF.

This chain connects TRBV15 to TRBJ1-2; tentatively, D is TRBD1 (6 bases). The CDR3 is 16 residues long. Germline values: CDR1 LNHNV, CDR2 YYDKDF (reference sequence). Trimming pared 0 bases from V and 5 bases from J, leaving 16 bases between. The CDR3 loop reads CATSRDTGGGRYGYTF. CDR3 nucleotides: TGTGCCACCAGCAGAGACACTGGGGGGGGCAGGTATGGCTACACCTTC.

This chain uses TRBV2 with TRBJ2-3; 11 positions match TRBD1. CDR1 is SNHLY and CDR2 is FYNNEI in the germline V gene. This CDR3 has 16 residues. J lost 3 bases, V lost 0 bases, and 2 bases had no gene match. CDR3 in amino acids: CASSEAGQGATDTQYF. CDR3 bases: TGTGCCAGCAGTGAAGCCGGACAGGGGGCAACAGATACGCAGTATTTT.

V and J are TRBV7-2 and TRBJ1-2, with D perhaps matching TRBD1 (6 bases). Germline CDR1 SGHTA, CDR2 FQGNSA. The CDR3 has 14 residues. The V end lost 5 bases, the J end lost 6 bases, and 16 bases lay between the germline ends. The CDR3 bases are TGTGCCAGCAGCCTAGGGGGTGGAAGGGATGGCTACACCTTC. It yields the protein CASSLGGGRDGYTF.

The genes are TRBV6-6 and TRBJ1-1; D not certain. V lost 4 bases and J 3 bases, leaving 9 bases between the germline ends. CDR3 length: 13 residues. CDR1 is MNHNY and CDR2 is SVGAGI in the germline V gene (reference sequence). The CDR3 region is CASSSEIYTEAFF. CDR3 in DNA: TGTGCCAGCAGTTCTGAGATTTACACTGAAGCTTTCTTT.

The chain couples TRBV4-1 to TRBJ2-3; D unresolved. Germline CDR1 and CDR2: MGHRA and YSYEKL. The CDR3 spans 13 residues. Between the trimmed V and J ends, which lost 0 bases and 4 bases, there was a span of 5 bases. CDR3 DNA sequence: TGCGCCAGCAGCCAAGATTGGGCAGATACGCAGTATTTT. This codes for CASSQDWADTQYF.

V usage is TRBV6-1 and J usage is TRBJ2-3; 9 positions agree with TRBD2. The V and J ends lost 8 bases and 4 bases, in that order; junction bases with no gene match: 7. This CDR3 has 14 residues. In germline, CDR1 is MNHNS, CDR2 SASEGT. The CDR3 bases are TGTGCCAGCTCGCGGGAGGGTAGGGCAGATACGCAGTATTTT. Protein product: CASSREGRADTQYF.

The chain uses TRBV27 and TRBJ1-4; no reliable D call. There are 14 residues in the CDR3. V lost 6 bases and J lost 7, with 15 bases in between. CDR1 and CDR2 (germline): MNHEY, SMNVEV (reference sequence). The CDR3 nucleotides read TGTGCCAGCAGCCCAGGCAGTAGGCGTGAAAAACTGTTTTTT. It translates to CASSPGSRREKLFF.

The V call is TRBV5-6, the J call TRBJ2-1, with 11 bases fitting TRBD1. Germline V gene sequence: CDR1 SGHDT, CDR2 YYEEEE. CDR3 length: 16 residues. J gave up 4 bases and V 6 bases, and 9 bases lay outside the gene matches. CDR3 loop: CASTSLRDRGYNEQFF. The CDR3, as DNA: TGTGCCAGCACTAGCCTACGGGACAGGGGGTACAATGAGCAGTTCTTC.

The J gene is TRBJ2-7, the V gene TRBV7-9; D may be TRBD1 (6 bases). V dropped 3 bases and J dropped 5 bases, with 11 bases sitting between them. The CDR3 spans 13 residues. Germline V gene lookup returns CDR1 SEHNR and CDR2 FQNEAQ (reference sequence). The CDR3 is CASSLRQGNEQYF. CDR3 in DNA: TGTGCCAGCAGCTTGAGGCAGGGGAACGAGCAGTACTTC.

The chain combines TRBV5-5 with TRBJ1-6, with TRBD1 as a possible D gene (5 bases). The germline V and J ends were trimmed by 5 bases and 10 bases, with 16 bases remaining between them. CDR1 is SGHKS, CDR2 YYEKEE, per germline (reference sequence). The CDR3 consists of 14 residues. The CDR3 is CASSLTDPRSPLHF. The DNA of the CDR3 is TGTGCCAGCAGTTTGACAGACCCTAGGTCACCCCTCCACTTT.